The text below deals with one T cell receptor beta chain. This sample was taken from a study of blood T cell repertoires in COVID-19. Study-level information: Some COVID-19 samples were acute and others convalescent; all came from the United States, Italy and Spain. PBMCs, B-cell-depleted T cells, or T cells provided the cDNA or gDNA that made up the material.

Original analysis: Amplifying reference gene primers gave estimates of nucleated cell counts. This table comes from immunoSEQ multiplex PCR, and its TCRdb copy is limited to in-frame clones, with some not included. V, J and clone size are those of that table, while D and trimming were read from the DNA. The table includes tens of thousands of clones, roughly 82% detected once. The length of the CDR3 is 14 residues. Germline loops: CDR1 LNHDA, CDR2 SQIVND (reference sequence). The germline V and J ends were trimmed by 5 bases and 7 bases, with 16 bases remaining between them. This receptor was taken from a woman of 80 years or more with acute or convalescent COVID-19. The rearrangement uses TRBV19 and TRBJ2-3; no reliable D call. Source material: peripheral blood. The CDR3 nucleotides read TGTGCCAGTAGTTCGACTCCACCGCTCCATACGCAGTATTTT. Translation: CASSSTPPLHTQYF. Supplemented by reference TRBV19 and TRBJ2-3, the full variable domain reads DGGITQSPKYLFRKEGQNVTLSCEQNLNHDAMYWYRQDPGQGLRLIYYSQIVNDFQKGDIAEGYSVSREKKESFPLTVTSAQKNPTAFYLCASSSTPPLHTQYFGPGTRLTVL.